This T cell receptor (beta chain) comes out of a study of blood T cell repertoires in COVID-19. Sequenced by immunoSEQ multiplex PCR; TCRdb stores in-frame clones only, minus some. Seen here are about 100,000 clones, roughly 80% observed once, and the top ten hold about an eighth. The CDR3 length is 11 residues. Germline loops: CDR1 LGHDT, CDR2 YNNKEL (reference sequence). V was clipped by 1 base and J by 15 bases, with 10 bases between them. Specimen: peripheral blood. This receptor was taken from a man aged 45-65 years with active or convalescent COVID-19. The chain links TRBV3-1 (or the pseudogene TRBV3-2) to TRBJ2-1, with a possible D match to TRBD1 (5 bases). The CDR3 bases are TGTGCCAGCAGCCAAGGGCAGGGTCGGTTCTTC. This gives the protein CASSQGQGRFF.